The sequence of this T cell receptor beta chain was determined in a study of regulatory T cells in long-lasting Graves disease. Regarding time point: newly diagnosed GD, antithyroid drugs for less than 3 months. Generation of the TCR library employed RNA extracted from PBMCs. Study-level points and caveats: Those with persistent disease had in common more public clonotypes (roughly 3,000) than new patients (roughly 970). Persistent Graves' patients showed a TCR diversity that was lower than that of newly diagnosed ones. Persistent disease preferred TRBV28, TRBJ1-2 and TRBJ2-5.

This CDR3 comprises 14 residues. V dropped 5 bases and J dropped 4; count of bases not matched to a gene: 6. This clonotype appeared many times. Its antigen is unknown. Arm-PCR of CDR3 regions and iRepertoire HTBI primers were used to build TCR beta libraries. TCRdb processed the multiplex PCR reads anew with MiXCR; each CDR3 protein has one entry. The data show a few hundred thousand distinct CDR3 sequences, around 16% seen once. The sample was also reused in another study, on T cells in Graves' hyperthyroidism and ophthalmopathy. That publication notes: TCR CDR3 underwent first-round RT-PCR with the HTBI primer set.

Here the sequenced sample was peripheral blood mononuclear cells (PBMCs), taken at new diagnosis, from a patient treated with antithyroid drugs. The receptor comes from a woman younger than 30 with Graves disease. The chain joins TRBV12-3 or TRBV12-4 to TRBJ2-5, with 8 nucleotides matching TRBD1. The CDR3 DNA reads TGTGCCAGCAGTCCGGGACAGGCAAGAGAGACCCAGTACTTC. Its translation is CASSPGQARETQYF.